Described below is a single T cell receptor (beta chain) sequence and its context. Antigen specificity is unknown. This record belongs to a study of response to subunit inactivated influenza vaccine. General study results and limits: Authors suggested few new T cells are recruited by each seasonal influenza vaccination.

The CDR3 covers 18 residues. Germline CDR1 is KGHSH and CDR2 is LQKENI. V was pared by 0 bases and J by 7 bases, with 16 bases of the junction left unmatched. MiXCR was run by TCRdb on the RT-PCR reads, yielding one entry per CDR3 protein. There are hundreds of thousands of distinct CDR3 sequences in the sample; about 15% occur only once, and around 7.6% lies in the top ten. The rearrangement links TRBV18 to TRBJ2-7; TRBD1 matches at 9 bases. This receptor was taken from a man aged 45-65 years who received an inactivated influenza vaccine. The starting material was PBMCs from blood, obtained less than 15 days before vaccination. The CDR3, as DNA: TGTGCCAGCTCACCACCGAATGGGGCCGGGACAGGGTATTATGAGCAGTACTTC. It yields the protein CASSPPNGAGTGYYEQYF.